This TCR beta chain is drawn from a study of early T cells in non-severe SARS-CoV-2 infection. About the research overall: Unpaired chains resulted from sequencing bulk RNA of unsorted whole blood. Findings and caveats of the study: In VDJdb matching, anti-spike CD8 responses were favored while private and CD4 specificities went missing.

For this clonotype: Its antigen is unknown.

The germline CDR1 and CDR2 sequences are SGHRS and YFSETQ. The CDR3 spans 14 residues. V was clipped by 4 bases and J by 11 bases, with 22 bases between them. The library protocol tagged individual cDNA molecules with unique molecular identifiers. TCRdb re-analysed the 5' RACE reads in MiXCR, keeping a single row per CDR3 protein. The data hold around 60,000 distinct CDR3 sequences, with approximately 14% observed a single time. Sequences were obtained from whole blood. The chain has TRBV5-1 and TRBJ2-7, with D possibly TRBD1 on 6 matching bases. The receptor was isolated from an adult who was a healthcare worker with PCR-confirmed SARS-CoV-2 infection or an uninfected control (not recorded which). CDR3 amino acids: CASSNYGLRDKEYF. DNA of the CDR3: TGCGCCAGCAGCAACTACGGACTCCGGGACAAAGAGTACTTC.